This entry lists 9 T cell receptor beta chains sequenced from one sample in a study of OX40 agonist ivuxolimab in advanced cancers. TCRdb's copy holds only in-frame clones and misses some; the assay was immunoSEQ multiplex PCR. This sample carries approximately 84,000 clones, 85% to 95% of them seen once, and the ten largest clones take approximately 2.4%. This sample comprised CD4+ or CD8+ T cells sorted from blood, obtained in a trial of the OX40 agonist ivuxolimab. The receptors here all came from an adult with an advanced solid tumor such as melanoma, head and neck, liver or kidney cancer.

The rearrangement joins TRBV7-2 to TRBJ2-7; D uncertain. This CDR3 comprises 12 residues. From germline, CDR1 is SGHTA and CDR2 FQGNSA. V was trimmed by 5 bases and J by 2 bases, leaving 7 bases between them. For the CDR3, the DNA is TGTGCCAGCAGCCCCCGCGCCTACGAGCAGTACTTC. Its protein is CASSPRAYEQYF.

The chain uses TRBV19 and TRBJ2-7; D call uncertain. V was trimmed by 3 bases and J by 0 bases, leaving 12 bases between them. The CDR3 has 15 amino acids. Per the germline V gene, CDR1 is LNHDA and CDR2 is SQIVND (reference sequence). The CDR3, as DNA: TGTGCCAGTAGTATGGGGTCCGGACGCTCCTACGAGCAGTACTTC. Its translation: CASSMGSGRSYEQYF.

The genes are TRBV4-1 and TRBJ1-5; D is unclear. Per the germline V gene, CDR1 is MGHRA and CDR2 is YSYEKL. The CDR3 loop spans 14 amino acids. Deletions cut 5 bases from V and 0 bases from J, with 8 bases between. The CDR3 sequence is CASSFQYSNQPQHF. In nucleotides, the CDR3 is TGCGCCAGCAGCTTTCAGTATAGCAATCAGCCCCAGCATTTT.

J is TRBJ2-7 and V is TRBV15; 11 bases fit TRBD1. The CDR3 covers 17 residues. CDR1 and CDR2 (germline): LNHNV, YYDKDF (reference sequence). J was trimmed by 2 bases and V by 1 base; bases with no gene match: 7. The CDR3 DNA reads TGTGCCACCAGCAGAGCCCTCCCGGGACAGGGGGCCTACGAGCAGTACTTC. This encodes CATSRALPGQGAYEQYF.

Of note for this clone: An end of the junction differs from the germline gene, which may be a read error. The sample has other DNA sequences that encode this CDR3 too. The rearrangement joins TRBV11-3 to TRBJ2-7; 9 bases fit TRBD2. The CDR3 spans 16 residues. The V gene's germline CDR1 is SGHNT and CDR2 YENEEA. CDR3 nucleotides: TGTGCCAGCAGCTTAGAAATGGCGGGAGGGTCGGGCGAGCAGTATTTC. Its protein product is CASSLEMAGGSGEQYF.

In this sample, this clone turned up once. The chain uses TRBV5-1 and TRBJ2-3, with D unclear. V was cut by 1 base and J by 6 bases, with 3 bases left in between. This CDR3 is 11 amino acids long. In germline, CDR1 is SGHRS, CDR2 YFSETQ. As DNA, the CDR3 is TGCGCCAGCAGCTTGTGGGATACGCAGTATTTT. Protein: CASSLWDTQYF.

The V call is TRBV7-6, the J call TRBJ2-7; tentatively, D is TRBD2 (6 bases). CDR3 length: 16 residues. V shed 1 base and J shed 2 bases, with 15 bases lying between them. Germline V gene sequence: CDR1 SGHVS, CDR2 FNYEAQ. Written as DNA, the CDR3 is TGTGCCAGCAGCTTAGGGGGCCGGGACTCCACCTACGAGCAGTACTTC. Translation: CASSLGGRDSTYEQYF.

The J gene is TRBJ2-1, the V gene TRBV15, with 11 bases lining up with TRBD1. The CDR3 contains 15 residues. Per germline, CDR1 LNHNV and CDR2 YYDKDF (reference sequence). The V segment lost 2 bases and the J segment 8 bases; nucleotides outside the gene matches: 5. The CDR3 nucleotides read TGTGCCACCAGCAGACCTGGACAGGGGGCCTATGAGCAGTTCTTC. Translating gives CATSRPGQGAYEQFF.

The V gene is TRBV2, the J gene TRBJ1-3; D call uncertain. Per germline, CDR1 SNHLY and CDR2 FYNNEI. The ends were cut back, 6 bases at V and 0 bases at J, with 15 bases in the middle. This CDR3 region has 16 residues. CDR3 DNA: TGTGCCAGCAGGAAACAAAGCTCCCACTCTGGAAACACCATATATTTT. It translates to CASRKQSSHSGNTIYF.